This is a list of T cell receptor beta chains from one sample in a study of human T cells and chemical hapten exposure. Using its own MiXCR run on the RACE reads, TCRdb lists one record per CDR3 protein. This table has fewer than 140,000 distinct CDR3 sequences, less than 15% appearing once. This specimen consisted of whole blood, obtained in connection with sensitization to the hapten diphenylcyclopropenone (DPC). The receptors were sampled from a woman aged 50 to 60 with alopecia areata. Some clones in this sample may be carry-over from other donors' samples. CDR3s include the opening cysteine and the closing phenylalanine or tryptophan. A D gene is named only where the DNA matches it firmly. Only part of the rows carry a size: once, few, many, or a class if the clone is expanded.

>TRBJ2-7|13|TRBV6-1|few|.
CASSEDIPDEQYF
TGTGCCAGCAGTGAGGATATCCCGGACGAGCAGTACTTC
>TRBJ2-7|14|TRBV19|.|.
CASTPGTASYEQYF
TGTGCCAGTACCCCCGGGACCGCCTCCTACGAGCAGTACTTC
>TRBJ2-2|15|TRBV12-3/TRBV12-4|many|.
CASSYLGQTTGELFF
TGTGCCAGCAGTTACTTAGGACAGACCACCGGGGAGCTGTTTTTT
>TRBJ1-1|14|TRBV6-2/TRBV6-3|few|TRBD1
CASSYQGVITEAFF
TGTGCCAGCAGTTACCAGGGGGTAATCACTGAAGCTTTCTTT
>TRBJ1-5|13|TRBV28|.|.
CASSFPTDQPQHF
TGTGCCAGCAGTTTCCCGACAGATCAGCCCCAGCATTTT
>TRBJ2-7|14|TRBV7-6|.|TRBD2
CASSFQAGGEEQYF
TGTGCCAGCAGCTTCCAAGCGGGAGGGGAAGAGCAGTACTTC
>TRBJ1-5|14|TRBV24-1|many|TRBD1
CATGGQGFLQPQHF
TGTGCCACCGGAGGACAGGGGTTTTTGCAGCCCCAGCATTTT
>TRBJ1-6|15|TRBV2|.|.
CASSEIKSYNSPLHF
TGTGCCAGCAGTGAGATCAAGAGCTATAATTCACCCCTCCACTTT
>TRBJ1-5|14|TRBV12-3/TRBV12-4|many|TRBD1
CASSGDRVGQPQHF
TGTGCCAGCAGCGGGGACAGGGTAGGTCAGCCCCAGCATTTT
>TRBJ1-2|18|TRBV15|few|.
CATSSANRAYRLNYGYTF
TGTGCCACCAGCTCAGCAAACAGGGCTTACAGACTGAACTATGGCTACACCTTC
>TRBJ1-4|15|TRBV11-2|.|TRBD1
CASSSLPGQDEKLFF
TGTGCCAGCAGCTCGTTACCGGGACAGGATGAAAAACTGTTTTTT
>TRBJ2-3|14|TRBV29-1|many|TRBD2
CSVQTSGSTDTQYF
TGCAGCGTCCAAACTAGCGGGAGCACAGATACGCAGTATTTT
>TRBJ1-5|18|TRBV14|.|.
CASSQTYGRTISNQPQHF
TGTGCCAGCAGCCAGACATATGGACGGACGATTAGCAATCAGCCCCAGCATTTT
>TRBJ2-7|13|TRBV28|.|.
CASGTAIPYEQYF
TGTGCCAGCGGGACCGCCATCCCCTACGAGCAGTACTTC
>TRBJ1-1|17|TRBV4-2|few|.
CASSQESHSNRNTEAFF
TGTGCCAGCAGCCAAGAATCCCATAGTAATCGGAACACTGAAGCTTTCTTT
>TRBJ1-2|14|TRBV11-2|many|.
CASSLERDGYGYTF
TGTGCCAGCAGCTTAGAAAGGGATGGCTATGGCTACACCTTC
>TRBJ1-1|13|TRBV6-5|.|TRBD1
CASSFDRVTEAFF
TGTGCCAGCAGCTTCGACAGGGTGACTGAAGCTTTCTTT
>TRBJ2-5|13|TRBV24-1|.|.
CATSELYRETQYF
TGTGCCACCAGTGAACTGTACCGGGAGACCCAGTACTTC
>TRBJ1-6|13|TRBV28|.|.
CASKQDLSSPLHF
TGTGCCAGCAAGCAGGACCTTAGTTCACCCCTCCACTTT
>TRBJ2-7|14|TRBV18|.|TRBD2
CASSLSRGAYEQYF
TGTGCCAGCTCACTTTCTCGGGGGGCCTACGAGCAGTACTTC
>TRBJ1-6|15|TRBV28|few|.
CASSTPKSGVTPLHF
TGTGCCAGCAGTACCCCCAAATCGGGTGTAACACCCCTCCACTTT
>TRBJ1-6|15|TRBV20-1|few|.
CSAGAQGINNSPLHF
TGCAGTGCTGGGGCGCAGGGAATTAATAATTCACCCCTCCACTTT
>TRBJ2-1|15|TRBV20-1|.|TRBD2
CSVIEAGNSYNEQFF
TGCAGTGTTATCGAAGCGGGAAACTCCTACAATGAGCAGTTCTTC
>TRBJ2-2|13|TRBV11-2|many|.
CASSPVWTGELFF
TGTGCCAGCAGCCCTGTTTGGACCGGGGAGCTGTTTTTT
>TRBJ2-5|15|TRBV7-8|.|.
CASSSRTGFGETQYF
TGTGCCAGCAGCTCTAGAACAGGGTTTGGGGAGACCCAGTACTTC
>TRBJ2-3|17|TRBV4-2|.|TRBD2
CASSQDWGTSGKDTQYF
TGTGCCAGCAGCCAAGATTGGGGGACTAGCGGTAAAGATACGCAGTATTTT
>TRBJ2-3|15|TRBV12-3/TRBV12-4|.|.
CASSFSSGGTDTQYF
TGTGCCAGCAGTTTTTCCTCCGGGGGCACAGATACGCAGTATTTT
>TRBJ1-3|14|TRBV5-1|.|.
CASSLRASGNTIYF
TGCGCCAGCAGCTTGCGTGCCTCTGGAAACACCATATATTTT
>TRBJ2-1|12|TRBV7-2|many|.
CASGISYNEQFF
TGTGCCAGCGGGATCTCCTACAATGAGCAGTTCTTC
>TRBJ2-2|12|TRBV9|.|.
CASSVGPGELFF
TGTGCCAGCAGCGTAGGCCCCGGGGAGCTGTTTTTT
>TRBJ2-7|14|TRBV7-9|.|TRBD1
CASSTPGQSYEQYF
TGTGCCAGCAGCACTCCGGGACAGTCCTACGAGCAGTACTTC
>TRBJ1-1|14|TRBV5-6|few|.
CASTLMGLATEAFF
TGTGCCAGCACCCTGATGGGGTTGGCCACTGAAGCTTTCTTT
>TRBJ1-4|15|TRBV11-2|few|TRBD1
CASSSGGITNEKLFF
TGTGCCAGCAGCTCAGGGGGTATAACTAATGAAAAACTGTTTTTT
>TRBJ2-5|13|TRBV11-2|few|.
CASSFGLLETQYF
TGTGCCAGCAGCTTCGGGCTGTTGGAGACCCAGTACTTC
>TRBJ1-3|13|TRBV28|once|.
CASSYLSGNTIYF
TGTGCCAGCAGTTACCTCTCCGGAAACACCATATATTTT
>TRBJ2-5|15|TRBV6-6|.|TRBD2
CASSYPGRGTETQYF
TGTGCCAGCAGTTACCCGGGGAGGGGTACGGAGACCCAGTACTTC
>TRBJ2-3|15|TRBV6-5|few|.
CASSPFGGATDTQYF
TGTGCCAGCAGTCCCTTCGGCGGGGCCACAGATACGCAGTATTTT
>TRBJ1-3|15|TRBV28|.|.
CASSVPSKGGNTIYF
TGTGCCAGCAGTGTCCCGTCTAAGGGCGGAAACACCATATATTTT
>TRBJ2-6|17|TRBV20-1|few|.
CSATGGTSLSGANVLTF
TGCAGTGCTACAGGGGGGACTTCCCTCTCTGGGGCCAACGTCCTGACTTTC
>TRBJ1-1|17|TRBV18|few|TRBD1
CASSRNRGYGVNTEAFF
TGTGCCAGCTCAAGGAACAGGGGGTACGGGGTGAACACTGAAGCTTTCTTT
>TRBJ2-2|14|TRBV7-2|few|.
CASSDDYNTGELFF
TGTGCCAGCAGCGACGACTATAACACCGGGGAGCTGTTTTTT
>TRBJ2-7|15|TRBV7-6|few|.
CASSLVGGTENEQYF
TGTGCCAGCAGCTTAGTCGGGGGCACCGAAAACGAGCAGTACTTC
>TRBJ1-1|14|TRBV29-1|.|.
CSGSPPGGNTEAFF
TGCAGCGGTAGCCCCCCGGGGGGAAACACTGAAGCTTTCTTT
>TRBJ2-5|16|TRBV18|few|TRBD2
CASSPQLAGGPETQYF
TGTGCCAGCTCACCACAACTAGCGGGAGGGCCGGAGACCCAGTACTTC
>TRBJ1-4|16|TRBV7-2|few|TRBD1
CASSSPGQAVNEKLFF
TGTGCCAGCAGCTCCCCCGGACAGGCGGTTAATGAAAAACTGTTTTTT
>TRBJ2-2|14|TRBV28|many|.
CASRKGYVAGELFF
TGTGCCAGCCGTAAGGGGTACGTTGCCGGGGAGCTGTTTTTT
>TRBJ2-5|15|TRBV28|few|TRBD1
CASSSSGQTMETQYF
TGTGCCAGCAGTTCCTCGGGACAGACTATGGAGACCCAGTACTTC